Shown below are 19 T cell receptor beta chains from a single sample sequenced in a study of blood T cell repertoires in COVID-19. Sequencing used immunoSEQ multiplex PCR; TCRdb keeps in-frame clones, though not all of them. The sample lists 98,000 or so clones; just under 85% were seen once. Sequencing used peripheral blood. The receptors here all came from a woman older than 75 with active or convalescent COVID-19.

This chain joins TRBV28 and TRBJ1-1; D possibly corresponds to TRBD1 (6 bases). Germline V CDR1 and CDR2: MDHEN, SYDVKM. V was shortened by 6 bases and J by 7 bases, with 18 bases between the two germline ends. The CDR3 runs 14 residues. The CDR3 region is CASSTPDRLSEAFF. CDR3 DNA: TGTGCCAGCAGCACCCCTGACAGGCTTAGTGAAGCTTTCTTT.

The chain is built from TRBV5-1 and TRBJ1-2, with unresolved D. CDR1 and CDR2 (germline): SGHRS, YFSETQ. Trimming left V 6 bases short and J 3 bases short, with 24 bases between. This CDR3 has 17 residues. The CDR3 sequence is CASKRFSGVVGDYGYTF. The CDR3 region has the DNA TGCGCCAGCAAGAGATTCTCCGGGGTGGTTGGGGACTATGGCTACACCTTC.

A few counts support this clone. This rearrangement joins TRBV19 to TRBJ1-5; TRBD1 agrees at 8 bases. From germline, CDR1 is LNHDA and CDR2 SQIVND (reference sequence). V shed 2 bases and J 3 bases; nucleotides not matched to a gene: 9. This CDR3 comprises 17 residues. CDR3 sequence: CASSIFPGGEYNQPQHF. The DNA for the CDR3 is TGTGCCAGTAGTATATTTCCAGGGGGCGAATACAATCAGCCCCAGCATTTT.

The chain has TRBV20-1 and TRBJ2-5; D unresolved. This CDR3 spans 9 amino acids. Per germline, CDR1 DFQATT and CDR2 SNEGSKA (reference sequence). V dropped 6 bases and J dropped 3 bases, with 2 bases sitting between them. The CDR3 reads CSAKETQYF. The CDR3 nucleotides are TGCAGTGCCAAAGAGACCCAGTACTTC.

V and J are TRBV27 and TRBJ1-1; a possible D gene is TRBD1 (5 bases). The CDR3 sequence is 15 residues long. With 2 bases removed from V and 1 base from J, the gap between germline ends came to 11 bases. The germline gives CDR1 MNHEY, CDR2 SMNVEV (reference sequence). CDR3 loop: CASSLVFGGNTEAFF. Here the CDR3 DNA reads TGTGCCAGCAGTTTAGTGTTCGGGGGGAACACTGAAGCTTTCTTT.

The chain uses TRBV5-1 and TRBJ1-3; 7 nucleotides agree with TRBD1. Germline trimming cut 7 bases from V and 0 bases from J; bases unmatched to any gene: 4. The CDR3 totals 14 residues. CDR1 and CDR2 (germline): SGHRS, YFSETQ. CDR3 coding DNA: TGCGCCAGCTCACAGGGGATCTCTGGAAACACCATATATTTT. This codes for CASSQGISGNTIYF.

J is TRBJ2-1 and V is TRBV4-3; 9 bases line up with TRBD2. Per the germline V gene, CDR1 is LGHNA and CDR2 is YSLEER. The length of the CDR3 is 19 residues. Unmatched junction bases numbered 15, after V lost 1 base and J lost 5 bases. The CDR3 sequence: CASSQATSGRVGTDNEQFF. The CDR3, as DNA: TGCGCCAGCAGCCAAGCGACTAGCGGTAGGGTCGGTACTGACAATGAGCAGTTCTTC.

The chain recombines TRBV30 with TRBJ1-5; TRBD1 matches 7 bases. V gave up 2 bases and J gave up 2 bases; unmatched junction bases: 6. Looked up from germline, CDR1 is GTSNPN and CDR2 is SVGIG (reference sequence). The CDR3 covers 15 residues. The CDR3: CAWSKGGSGNQPQHF. CDR3 coding DNA: TGTGCCTGGAGTAAAGGGGGCTCAGGCAATCAGCCCCAGCATTTT.

This clone was counted between two and nine times. The V and J genes are TRBV2 and TRBJ1-2; a possible D gene is TRBD1 (6 bases). This CDR3 spans 15 amino acids. Deletions cut 6 bases from V and 8 bases from J, with 22 bases between. Germline CDR1 and CDR2: SNHLY and FYNNEI. The CDR3: CASSVDRPLSSGYTF. As DNA, the CDR3 is TGTGCCAGCAGCGTAGACAGGCCTCTATCTAGCGGCTACACCTTC. Complete variable domain (other parts from reference TRBV2 and TRBJ1-2): EPEVTQTPSHQVTQMGQEVILRCVPISNHLYFYWYRQILGQKVEFLVSFYNNEISEKSEIFDDQFSVERPDGSNFTLKIRSTKLEDSAMYFCASSVDRPLSSGYTFGSGTRLTVV.

The V call is TRBV28, the J call TRBJ1-1; the D gene is possibly TRBD1 (5 bases). Germline values: CDR1 MDHEN, CDR2 SYDVKM. The CDR3 contains 13 residues. Between the trimmed V and J ends, which lost 8 bases and 1 base, there was a span of 11 bases. The CDR3 DNA reads as TGTGCCAGCGGGATAGACAGGAACACTGAAGCTTTCTTT. Its protein is CASGIDRNTEAFF.

The rearrangement links TRBV7-2 to TRBJ1-6; TRBD1 aligns across 7 bases. Per the germline V gene, CDR1 is SGHTA and CDR2 is FQGNSA. There are 16 residues in the CDR3. The V segment lost 5 bases and the J segment 5 bases; nucleotides outside the gene matches: 9. The CDR3 nucleotides read TGTGCCAGCAGCCCAACCACAGGGGCGCATAATTCACCCCTCCACTTT. This encodes CASSPTTGAHNSPLHF.

This chain joins TRBV2 and TRBJ1-5; TRBD1 aligns across 7 bases. Germline CDR1 and CDR2: SNHLY and FYNNEI. V lost 9 bases and J lost 8; bases outside the gene matches: 10. This CDR3 has 13 residues. CDR3 DNA: TGTGCCAGTGGTGGGGCAGGGGGAAAGCCCCAGCATTTT. It yields the protein CASGGAGGKPQHF.

This clone was seen once. The J gene is TRBJ1-3, the V gene TRBV28; no clear D. The CDR3 is made up of 14 amino acids. V dropped 5 bases and J dropped 0 bases, with 8 bases sitting between them. CDR1 is MDHEN and CDR2 is SYDVKM in the germline V gene. The CDR3 loop is CASSTTGSGNTIYF. CDR3 nucleotide sequence: TGTGCCAGCAGTACGACGGGCTCTGGAAACACCATATATTTT.

This chain connects TRBV28 to TRBJ2-3; 7 bases are a match to TRBD1. Germline CDR1 reads MDHEN; CDR2 reads SYDVKM. The CDR3 covers 15 residues. V was clipped by 1 base and J by 6 bases; unmatched bases: 7. Here the CDR3 reads CASSLYKTGEDTQYF. In DNA, the CDR3 is TGTGCCAGCAGTTTATACAAAACAGGGGAGGATACGCAGTATTTT. The complete variable domain, with remaining parts taken from reference TRBV28 and TRBJ2-3, reads DVKVTQSSRYLVKRTGEKVFLECVQDMDHENMFWYRQDPGLGLRLIYFSYDVKMKEKGDIPEGYSVSREKKERFSLILESASTNQTSMYLCASSLYKTGEDTQYFGPGTRLTVL.

V is TRBV4-1 and J is TRBJ2-2, with a possible D match to TRBD1 (5 bases). The V gene lost 1 base and the J gene lost 7 bases, with 16 bases spanning the gap. The CDR3 has 16 amino acids. Germline values: CDR1 MGHRA, CDR2 YSYEKL. CDR3 residues: CASSQVQGRLGGELFF. CDR3 in DNA: TGCGCCAGCAGCCAAGTTCAGGGAAGACTTGGCGGGGAGCTGTTTTTT.

This clone was counted only a few times. The chain carries TRBV5-1 and TRBJ2-7; unclear D gene. Trimming pared 3 bases from V and 0 bases from J, leaving 4 bases between. The germline CDR1 and CDR2 sequences are SGHRS and YFSETQ. CDR3 length: 12 amino acids. The CDR3 DNA reads as TGCGCCAGCAGCTATAACTCCTACGAGCAGTACTTC. Encoded protein: CASSYNSYEQYF.

The V gene is TRBV7-6, the J gene TRBJ1-4; D is uncertain. This CDR3 is built from 18 residues. CDR1 is SGHVS, CDR2 FNYEAQ, per germline. The V and J ends lost 0 bases and 4 bases respectively, with 18 bases between them. The CDR3 sequence is CASSLAFRGGGINEKLFF. The CDR3 DNA sequence: TGTGCCAGCAGCTTAGCTTTTCGGGGTGGAGGGATTAATGAAAAACTGTTTTTT. The full variable domain, rest sourced from reference TRBV7-6 and TRBJ1-4, is GAGVSQSPRYKVTKRGQDVALRCDPISGHVSLYWYRQALGQGPEFLTYFNYEAQQDKSGLPNDRFSAERPEGSISTLTIQRTEQRDSAMYRCASSLAFRGGGINEKLFFGSGTQLSVL.

This clone was detected only a few times. The chain links TRBV7-2 to TRBJ1-1; TRBD1 is a possible D gene (6 bases). CDR3 length: 15 residues. Trimming took off 2 bases at V and 3 bases at J, with 13 bases between the two ends. Germline lookup yields CDR1 SGHTA and CDR2 FQGNSA. In DNA form, the CDR3 reads TGTGCCAGCAGCTTAACAGGGTTCGGATACACTGAAGCTTTCTTT. It is translated as CASSLTGFGYTEAFF.

This chain connects TRBV6-6 to TRBJ2-4; D remains unclear. Germline-derived CDR1 and CDR2 are MNHNY and SVGAGI (reference sequence). CDR3 length: 16 amino acids. Trimming pared 2 bases from V and 3 bases from J, leaving 14 bases between. The chain's CDR3 is CASSYPQSVIKNIQYF. The CDR3 DNA sequence: TGTGCCAGCAGTTACCCACAAAGCGTAATCAAAAACATTCAGTACTTC.